This T cell receptor (beta chain) was retrieved from a study of a mutant IDH1 vaccine in newly diagnosed glioma. The study, taken as a whole, reports: Immune responses induced by vaccination arose in approximately 93% of the patients.

This clone was picked up a small number of times. Its specificity is unknown. The J segment lost 7 bases and the V segment lost 3 bases, leaving 3 bases of the junction unmatched. The germline CDR1 and CDR2 sequences are SQVTM and ANQGSEA. CDR3 size: 12 residues. Described time point: week 5, during vaccination. Vaccination used 300 ug of mutant IDH1 20-mer peptide per dose, with topical imiquimod. Each donor presented with a new WHO grade 3 or 4 astrocytoma that tested IDH1-mutant and showed ATRX loss. Libraries were prepared by immunoSEQ multiplex PCR; TCRdb keeps only in-frame clonotypes and omits some of them. Of tens of thousands of clones in the sample, around 80% were seen once.

The chain joins TRBV29-1 to TRBJ2-1; 7 nucleotides line up with TRBD2. The receptor was isolated from a woman between 40 and 50 years old with glioma. The sample was PBMCs, taken from a glioma patient whose treatment included an IDH1 peptide vaccine. CDR3 sequence reads: CSVERGSNEQFF. The CDR3 coding sequence is TGCAGCGTTGAGCGGGGGTCTAATGAGCAGTTCTTC.